Below, 5 T cell receptor beta chains from the same sample are listed, as sequenced in a study of radiotherapy plus CTLA-4 blockade in lung cancer. Sequencing was performed with immunoSEQ multiplex PCR; in TCRdb, only in-frame clones are kept and a portion is missing. The repertoire has 75,000 to 100,000 clones, 80% to 90% of them found once; the top ten carry roughly 4.6%. Here the sequenced sample was peripheral blood, taken from a patient treated with radiotherapy plus ipilimumab. These receptors all stem from a human donor with non-small cell lung cancer that progressed on radiotherapy plus ipilimumab.

The sample holds one count of this clone. In DNA form, the CDR3 reads TGTGCCAGCAGCTACCTCGACTCCTACGAGCAGTACTTC. This translates into CASSYLDSYEQYF. The gene calls are TRBV7-9 and TRBJ2-7; D gene ambiguous. Germline lookup yields CDR1 SEHNR and CDR2 FQNEAQ (reference sequence). V lost 4 bases and J lost 0, with 7 bases in between. The CDR3 covers 13 residues.

The J gene is TRBJ1-1, the V gene TRBV4-2; no reliable D call. Per the germline V gene, CDR1 is LGHNA and CDR2 is YNFKEQ. The CDR3 consists of 11 residues. The V gene lost 3 bases and the J gene lost 3 bases, with 2 bases spanning the gap. The CDR3 spells CASSQYTEAFF. The CDR3 nucleotides read TGTGCCAGCAGCCAGTACACTGAAGCTTTCTTT.

This chain joins TRBV2 and TRBJ1-1; D remains unclear. Germline values: CDR1 SNHLY, CDR2 FYNNEI. Trimming removed 6 bases at V and 2 bases at J, with 19 bases between. The CDR3 has 16 amino acids. The CDR3 loop is CASRTPGKRLNTEAFF. In nucleotides, the CDR3 is TGTGCCAGCAGAACCCCGGGAAAACGCCTCAACACTGAAGCTTTCTTT.

The J gene is TRBJ2-2, the V gene TRBV5-1; 11 bases match TRBD2. The germline gives CDR1 SGHRS, CDR2 YFSETQ. The CDR3 is 17 residues long. After removal of 0 bases from V and 6 bases from J, the junction contained 7 bases not matched to a gene. The CDR3 DNA sequence: TGCGCCAGCAGCTTGGAACCTAGCGGGAGGAGCTCCGGGGAGCTGTTTTTT. Protein product: CASSLEPSGRSSGELFF.

The rearrangement links TRBV4-1 to TRBJ2-1; no clear D. Germline lookup yields CDR1 MGHRA and CDR2 YSYEKL. The CDR3 spans 17 residues. V was clipped by 1 base and J by 4 bases, with 17 bases between them. DNA for the CDR3: TGCGCCAGCAGCCAAGTGAACGGCAGGAGCAGGTACAATGAGCAGTTCTTC. Translated, it gives CASSQVNGRSRYNEQFF.